This T cell receptor beta chain was recovered during a study of blood T cell repertoires in COVID-19 (dated by TCRdb to 2018 to 2021). For context, the study as a whole: The collaborator samples originated in the United States, Italy and Spain and spanned the acute and convalescent phases of COVID-19. The prospective study material was composed of cDNA or gDNA derived from T cells, B-cell-depleted T cells, or PBMCs. The dataset comprised deeply sampled blood TCRbeta repertoires from subjects exposed to, actively infected with, or recovered from COVID-19. The repertoires were released in a freely available public database meant as a resource for research on the immune response to SARS-CoV-2. The samples were drawn from the first 160 participants of the ongoing ImmuneRACE study and from 1,254 subjects provided by 6 global collaborators. Nearly every sample came with metadata listing a de-identified subject ID, COVID-19 status, age in years and sex. Where available, HLA class I and class II types were obtained from metadata supplied by the sample provider rather than from assay-based typing.

Concerning this clone: Its antigen remains undetermined. Germline is not matched at one junction end, which may reflect a read error.

TCRbeta CDR3 regions were amplified from genomic DNA using the immunoSEQ Assay, a bias-controlled multiplex PCR. Regarding the original processing steps: Nucleated cell counts per sample were estimated from amplification of reference gene primers within the assay. Sequence reads were collapsed and filtered to measure the absolute abundance of every unique TCRbeta CDR3 rearrangement. For each sample, productive Simpson clonality was calculated by taking the square root of Simpson's diversity index across productive rearrangements. Drawn from immuneACCESS, this table holds only the in-frame rearrangements with V and J called that TCRdb kept. Clones are partly lost; checked studies trace under half to an unresolved V gene and leave the rest unexplained. V and J calls and clone size are copied from that table; D and trimming were computed from the DNA. Across this sample there are 52,000 or so clones, with under 85% seen only once. Of the sample, 16% is held by the ten largest clones.

General study outcomes and caveats: The amount of clinical and demographic metadata varied by source and participant and was provided uncurated.

As encoded in the germline V gene, CDR1 is SNHLY while CDR2 is FYNNEI. The CDR3, from cysteine to phenylalanine, totals 15 residues. The read is trimmed to its CDR3 DNA, 45 bases read in frame from base 1. Whole blood was collected in K2EDTA tubes by collaborating institutions according to the institutions' own protocols. For TCRbeta analysis, collaborator samples were shipped as frozen whole blood, as isolated PBMCs, or as DNA extracted from either sample type. This chain is built from TRBV2 and TRBJ1-2; 9 nucleotides in the junction match TRBD1. Sequencing was performed on peripheral blood. This TCR was recovered from a man aged 35 to 55 with acute or convalescent COVID-19. DNA sequence: TGTGCCAGCAGAGAAGGATCCGGGACAGGGTATGGCTACACCTTC. This codes for CASREGSGTGYGYTF. Full variable domain (CDR3 extended with the reference TRBV2 and TRBJ1-2 proteins): EPEVTQTPSHQVTQMGQEVILRCVPISNHLYFYWYRQILGQKVEFLVSFYNNEISEKSEIFDDQFSVERPDGSNFTLKIRSTKLEDSAMYFCASREGSGTGYGYTFGSGTRLTVV.